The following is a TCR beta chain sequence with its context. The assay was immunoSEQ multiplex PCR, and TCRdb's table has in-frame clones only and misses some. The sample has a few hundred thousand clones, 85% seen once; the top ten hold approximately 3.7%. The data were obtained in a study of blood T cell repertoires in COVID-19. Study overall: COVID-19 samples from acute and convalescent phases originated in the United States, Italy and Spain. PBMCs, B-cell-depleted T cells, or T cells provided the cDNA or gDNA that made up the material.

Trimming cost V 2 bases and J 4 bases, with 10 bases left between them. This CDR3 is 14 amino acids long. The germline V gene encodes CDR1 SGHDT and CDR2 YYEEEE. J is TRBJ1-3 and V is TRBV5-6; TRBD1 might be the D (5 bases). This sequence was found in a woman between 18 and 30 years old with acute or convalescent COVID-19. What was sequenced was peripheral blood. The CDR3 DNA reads TGTGCCAGCAGCTTAGGGGCAATGGGAAACACCATATATTTT. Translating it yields CASSLGAMGNTIYF.